Listed here is a single T cell receptor (beta chain). Assay: immunoSEQ multiplex PCR; the TCRdb copy retains only in-frame clones and omits some. This sample carries about 2.4 million clones, roughly 93% of them seen once, and the ten largest clones take about 0.39%. There are 15 residues in the CDR3. Deletions cut 2 bases from V and 8 bases from J, with 17 bases between. Germline CDR1 and CDR2: SGHNT and YYREEE (reference sequence). This sample is drawn from a study of shared clonotypes between healthy human individuals. The rearrangement uses TRBV5-4 and TRBJ2-1, with D possibly matching TRBD2 (5 bases). The sample consisted of naive CD4+ T cells from PBMCs. Subset given: CD45RA+ positively selected. The TCR originated in a man aged 18 to 30 in good health. Some clones in this sample may be carry-over from other donors' samples. The CDR3 DNA reads TGTGCCAGCAGCTTAACTAGGGAATCGGTGGATGAGCAGTTCTTC. This sequence encodes CASSLTRESVDEQFF. The whole variable domain, filled in from reference TRBV5-4 and TRBJ2-1, reads ETGVTQSPTHLIKTRGQQVTLRCSSQSGHNTVSWYQQALGQGPQFIFQYYREEENGRGNFPPRFSGLQFPNYSSELNVNALELDDSALYLCASSLTRESVDEQFFGPGTRLTVL.